This TCR beta chain came from a study of cytomegalovirus exposure and HLA in healthy donors. Regarding the study as a whole: Analyzed later, association rates of TCRs varied across HLA loci, with DRB1 most and HLA-C fewest. An analysis that was carried out later associated 15,000 to 20,000 TCR beta sequences with HLA alleles at 0.05 false discovery rate. In vitro work confirmed that three CMV-associated chains recognize CMV antigens. Among TCR beta chains, those listed as cytomegalovirus-associated numbered about 160.

PCR employed 60 Vbeta and 13 Jbeta primers. Produced via immunoSEQ multiplex PCR; TCRdb's table is partial and in-frame only. The sample lists roughly 110,000 clones; around 76% were seen once. Concerning this clone: What it binds is unknown. One junction end does not reproduce the germline sequence, and a read error may be involved.

CDR3 length: 16 residues. Germline-derived CDR1 and CDR2 are LGHNA and YNFKEQ. V and J are TRBV4-2 and TRBJ1-2, with TRBD1 matching 8 bases. The sequenced sample consisted of PBMCs. The sequence came from a man in his late teens or twenties in good health and CMV-seronegative. The CDR3 is CASSQDLGGQGADYPF. CDR3 nucleotide sequence: TGTGCCAGCAGCCAAGATCTCGGCGGGCAGGGGGCTGACTACCCCTTC.